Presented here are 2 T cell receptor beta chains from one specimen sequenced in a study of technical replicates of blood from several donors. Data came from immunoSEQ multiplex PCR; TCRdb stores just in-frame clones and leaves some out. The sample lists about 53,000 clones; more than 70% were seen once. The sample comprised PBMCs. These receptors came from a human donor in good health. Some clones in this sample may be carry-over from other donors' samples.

The chain's CDR3 is CASSIMAGTSGRITGELFF. The DNA for the CDR3 is TGTGCCAGTAGTATAATGGCCGGGACTAGCGGGAGGATAACCGGGGAGCTGTTTTTT. This sequence joins TRBV19 and TRBJ2-2, with 15 bases aligning to TRBD2. The germline CDR1 and CDR2 sequences are LNHDA and SQIVND (reference sequence). The CDR3 spans 19 residues. Trimming took 2 bases from V and 5 from J; bases not matched to a gene: 9.

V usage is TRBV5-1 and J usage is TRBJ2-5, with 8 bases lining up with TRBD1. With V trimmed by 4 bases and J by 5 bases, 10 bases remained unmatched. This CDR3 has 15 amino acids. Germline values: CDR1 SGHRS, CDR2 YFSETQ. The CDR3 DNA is TGCGCCAGCAGCCTTAACAGGGGGGCTATCGAGACCCAGTACTTC. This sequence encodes CASSLNRGAIETQYF.